The 24 T cell receptor beta chains listed next were all sequenced from one sample in a study of T cell changes during pregnancy in multiple sclerosis. Sequencing used immunoSEQ multiplex PCR; TCRdb keeps in-frame clones, though not all of them. The table records 56,000 or so clones, over 75% of them present only once. The sequencing used peripheral blood, collected after pregnancy. These receptors were obtained from a female donor with multiple sclerosis, enrolled in a pregnancy study.

The rearrangement uses TRBV19 and TRBJ1-1, with TRBD1 as a possible D gene (6 bases). Deletions cut 4 bases from V and 1 base from J, with 16 bases between. The germline CDR1 and CDR2 sequences are LNHDA and SQIVND (reference sequence). The CDR3 sequence is 16 residues long. The CDR3 region is CASSTIGGGPNTEAFF. The DNA of the CDR3 is TGTGCCAGTAGTACTATAGGGGGGGGACCGAACACTGAAGCTTTCTTT.

The chain recombines TRBV7-2 with TRBJ2-1; TRBD2 matches at 10 bases. Per germline, CDR1 SGHTA and CDR2 FQGNSA. The junction had 5 bases not matched to a gene; V was cut back by 2 bases and J by 7 bases. The CDR3 has 15 amino acids. CDR3 in DNA: TGTGCCAGCAGCTTACAGCGGGGGGGCGAAAATGAGCAGTTCTTC. Translated, it gives CASSLQRGGENEQFF.

This chain joins TRBV23-1 and TRBJ2-7; 8 nucleotides line up with TRBD1. TRBV23-1 is recorded as an ORF, its role being uncertain. The CDR3 has 14 residues. With 4 bases clipped from V and 6 bases from J, the junction kept 8 bases outside the gene matches. CDR3 sequence reads: CASSPTGAWGEQYF. The DNA of the CDR3 is TGCGCCAGCAGTCCGACAGGGGCGTGGGGCGAGCAGTACTTC.

V gene TRBV9 combines with J gene TRBJ2-3; 7 positions agree with TRBD1. V lost 6 bases, J lost 2 bases, and 6 bases stayed unmatched. Germline loops: CDR1 SGDLS, CDR2 YYNGEE. The length of the CDR3 is 14 residues. The CDR3 bases are TGTGCCAGCACCCGAGGGGGCCACACAGATACGCAGTATTTT. This encodes CASTRGGHTDTQYF.

The rearrangement uses TRBV6-5 and TRBJ1-1, with unresolved D. CDR3 length: 15 amino acids. Germline CDR1 and CDR2: MNHEY and SVGAGI. V was cut by 5 bases and J by 1 base, with 14 bases left in between. CDR3: CASSPRGRANTEAFF. DNA of the CDR3: TGTGCCAGCAGTCCCCGCGGGAGGGCGAACACTGAAGCTTTCTTT.

This chain links TRBV7-9 with TRBJ1-1, with 9 bases matching TRBD1. Germline V CDR1 and CDR2: SEHNR, FQNEAQ (reference sequence). J lost 4 bases, V lost 4 bases, and 4 bases had no gene match. The CDR3 consists of 14 residues. CDR3 nucleotides: TGTGCCAGCAGCTCGGGACAGGGCAGCACTGAAGCTTTCTTT. This sequence encodes CASSSGQGSTEAFF.

This chain uses TRBV2 with TRBJ2-1; D is uncertain. Germline CDR1 is SNHLY and CDR2 is FYNNEI. This CDR3 contains 13 residues. Trimming shortened V by 5 bases and J by 14 bases, and 19 bases separated the two germline ends. This CDR3 is CASSYFLLYPEFF. The CDR3 coding sequence is TGTGCCAGCAGTTATTTCCTTCTCTATCCGGAGTTCTTC. Based on the CDR3 plus reference TRBV2 and TRBJ2-1, the full variable domain is EPEVTQTPSHQVTQMGQEVILRCVPISNHLYFYWYRQILGQKVEFLVSFYNNEISEKSEIFDDQFSVERPDGSNFTLKIRSTKLEDSAMYFCASSYFLLYPEFFGPGTRLTVL.

V and J are TRBV5-1 and TRBJ2-7; tentatively, D is TRBD1 (7 bases). The V end was cut by 2 bases, the J end by 7 bases, with 16 bases between. The CDR3 extends over 14 amino acids. CDR1 is SGHRS, CDR2 YFSETQ, per germline. CDR3 in amino acids: CASSLRQGRGEQYF. In nucleotides, the CDR3 is TGCGCCAGCAGCTTACGACAGGGCCGGGGGGAGCAGTACTTC.

The rearrangement joins TRBV23-1 to TRBJ1-1; the match to TRBD1 covers 7 bases. TRBV23-1 is filed as an ORF, its function uncertain. V was clipped by 7 bases and J by 1 base; unmatched bases: 12. This CDR3 contains 16 residues. CDR3 in amino acids: CASTKSGGDRNTEAFF. The CDR3 DNA follows: TGCGCCAGCACCAAATCGGGGGGGGACAGGAACACTGAAGCTTTCTTT.

The J gene is TRBJ2-4, the V gene TRBV7-2, with 9 bases fitting TRBD1. This CDR3 is 14 amino acids long. Germline assignment: CDR1 SGHTA and CDR2 FQGNSA. Unmatched junction bases numbered 0, after V lost 3 bases and J lost 3 bases. CDR3 loop: CASSLTGGKNIQYF. In DNA form, the CDR3 reads TGTGCCAGCAGCTTGACAGGGGGCAAAAACATTCAGTACTTC.

The J gene is TRBJ1-6, the V gene TRBV6-5; D uncertain. CDR3 length equals 14 residues. The germline V gene has CDR1 MNHEY and CDR2 SVGAGI. The V and J ends lost 4 bases and 4 bases respectively, with 8 bases between them. CDR3 nucleotide sequence: TGTGCCAGCAGTTTATCAGCGTATAATTCACCCCTCCACTTT. This gives the protein CASSLSAYNSPLHF.

This chain links TRBV2 with TRBJ2-5; TRBD2 matches 7 bases. This CDR3 spans 13 amino acids. CDR1 is SNHLY and CDR2 is FYNNEI in the germline V gene. Germline trimming cut 10 bases from V and 5 bases from J; bases unmatched to any gene: 10. CDR3 DNA: TGTGCCACCTACCGGGGGGTCTTTGAGACCCAGTACTTC. It translates to CATYRGVFETQYF. Full variable domain (outside the CDR3, taken from reference TRBV2 and TRBJ2-5): EPEVTQTPSHQVTQMGQEVILRCVPISNHLYFYWYRQILGQKVEFLVSFYNNEISEKSEIFDDQFSVERPDGSNFTLKIRSTKLEDSAMYFCATYRGVFETQYFGPGTRLLVL.

This clone has a single count. The chain employs TRBV7-2 and TRBJ2-5; 7 bases match TRBD1. The CDR3 runs to 15 residues. Germline loops: CDR1 SGHTA, CDR2 FQGNSA. Trimming at V came to 1 base and at J to 4 bases, leaving 6 bases not matched to a gene. The CDR3 sequence is CASSLVSGTAETQYF. CDR3 nucleotide sequence: TGTGCCAGCAGCTTAGTGTCCGGGACAGCAGAGACCCAGTACTTC.

V gene TRBV6-1 combines with J gene TRBJ2-7, with D possibly TRBD1 on 5 matching bases. V lost 1 base to trimming and J lost 2 bases, with 12 bases between them. The CDR3 covers 15 residues. The V gene's germline CDR1 is MNHNS and CDR2 SASEGT. The CDR3: CASSEEYRNAYEQYF. As DNA, the CDR3 is TGTGCCAGCAGTGAAGAATACAGGAATGCCTACGAGCAGTACTTC.

This clone was detected once. This chain joins TRBV29-1 and TRBJ2-1; 9 bases agree with TRBD1. After removal of 7 bases from V and 6 bases from J, the junction contained 7 bases not matched to a gene. CDR3 size: 13 residues. Per the germline V gene, CDR1 is SQVTM and CDR2 is ANQGSEA. The CDR3: CSAGGTGLNEQFF. The CDR3 DNA reads as TGCAGCGCTGGGGGGACAGGGCTCAATGAGCAGTTCTTC.

The chain joins TRBV5-1 to TRBJ2-7, with TRBD2 matching over 8 bases. The V segment lost 5 bases and the J segment 5 bases; nucleotides outside the gene matches: 3. Germline V lookup: CDR1 SGHRS, CDR2 YFSETQ. CDR3 length equals 12 residues. The CDR3 here is CASSERGNEQYF. Here the CDR3 DNA reads TGCGCCAGCAGTGAGCGGGGGAACGAGCAGTACTTC. Full variable domain (outside the CDR3, taken from reference TRBV5-1 and TRBJ2-7): KAGVTQTPRYLIKTRGQQVTLSCSPISGHRSVSWYQQTPGQGLQFLFEYFSETQRNKGNFPGRFSGRQFSNSRSEMNVSTLELGDSALYLCASSERGNEQYFGPGTRLTVT.

This chain joins TRBV19 and TRBJ2-7; D possibly corresponds to TRBD1 (6 bases). Germline loops: CDR1 LNHDA, CDR2 SQIVND (reference sequence). V was cut by 7 bases and J by 2 bases, with 12 bases left in between. CDR3 size: 13 residues. The CDR3 is CASTRGPTYEQYF. Here the CDR3 DNA reads TGTGCCAGTACCAGGGGACCTACCTACGAGCAGTACTTC.

V gene TRBV7-2 combines with J gene TRBJ2-4, with D tentatively TRBD1 (5 bases). Between the trimmed V and J ends, which lost 5 bases and 0 bases, there was a span of 14 bases. This CDR3 region has 16 residues. Germline V lookup: CDR1 SGHTA, CDR2 FQGNSA. The CDR3 loop is CASSPRDSKAKNIQYF. DNA for the CDR3: TGTGCCAGCAGCCCACGAGACAGCAAAGCCAAAAACATTCAGTACTTC.

CDR3 amino acids: CSVGDRNEKLFF. The CDR3 DNA reads as TGCAGCGTGGGGGACAGGAATGAAAAACTGTTTTTT. This chain links TRBV29-1 with TRBJ1-4, with 8 bases aligning to TRBD1. Germline V gives CDR1 SQVTM, CDR2 ANQGSEA. V shed 6 bases and J 5 bases; nucleotides not matched to a gene: 2. The CDR3 runs to 12 residues.

This chain uses TRBV6-6 with TRBJ1-5; TRBD1 matches at 7 bases. After removal of 3 bases from V and 6 bases from J, the junction contained 5 bases not matched to a gene. The CDR3 spans 14 residues. In germline, CDR1 is MNHNY, CDR2 SVGAGI (reference sequence). The CDR3 sequence is CASSYRQGGQPQHF. For the CDR3, the DNA is TGTGCCAGCAGTTATAGACAGGGAGGTCAGCCCCAGCATTTT.

The V gene is TRBV5-4, the J gene TRBJ2-1, with 8 bases aligning to TRBD2. The V and J ends lost 4 bases and 4 bases, in that order; junction bases with no gene match: 4. Germline V gene data show CDR1 as SGHNT and CDR2 as YYREEE (reference sequence). This CDR3 region has 14 residues. CDR3 sequence: CASSRGLAYNEQFF. The CDR3 nucleotides read TGTGCCAGCAGCCGAGGACTAGCATACAATGAGCAGTTCTTC.

The chain has TRBV2 and TRBJ1-1, with D unclear. Germline CDR1 SNHLY, CDR2 FYNNEI. Trimming removed 5 bases from V and 3 bases from J, with 4 bases in between. The length of the CDR3 is 11 residues. CDR3 in amino acids: CASSYDTEAFF. CDR3 DNA sequence: TGTGCCAGCAGTTATGACACTGAAGCTTTCTTT. The variable domain in full, completed from reference TRBV2 and TRBJ1-1, reads EPEVTQTPSHQVTQMGQEVILRCVPISNHLYFYWYRQILGQKVEFLVSFYNNEISEKSEIFDDQFSVERPDGSNFTLKIRSTKLEDSAMYFCASSYDTEAFFGQGTRLTVV.

Notes on this clone: Other DNA sequences in the sample encode the same CDR3. The V gene is TRBV15, the J gene TRBJ2-1; TRBD2 is a possible D gene (7 bases). Germline CDR1 is LNHNV and CDR2 is YYDKDF (reference sequence). Trimming took 0 bases from V and 7 from J, leaving 16 bases between them. CDR3 length: 16 amino acids. Written as DNA, the CDR3 is TGTGCCACCAGCAGAGAGACCCTCGGGGGGCGGAATGAGCAGTTCTTC. Translating it yields CATSRETLGGRNEQFF. Complete variable domain (other parts from reference TRBV15 and TRBJ2-1): DAMVIQNPRYQVTQFGKPVTLSCSQTLNHNVMYWYQQKSSQAPKLLFHYYDKDFNNEADTPDNFQSRRPNTSFCFLDIRSPGLGDTAMYLCATSRETLGGRNEQFFGPGTRLTVL.

The CDR3 reads CASSNRQGDYGYTF. CDR3 DNA sequence: TGTGCCAGCAGCAACCGACAGGGGGACTATGGCTACACCTTC. The chain has TRBV7-3 and TRBJ1-2, with 9 bases matching TRBD1. V lost 5 bases to trimming and J lost 3 bases; unmatched junction nucleotides: 4. Germline V gene data show CDR1 as SGHTA and CDR2 as FQGTGA. This CDR3 has 14 residues.